This TCR beta chain was found in a study of response to subunit inactivated influenza vaccine. A word on this clonotype: Its antigen is unknown.

Findings and caveats of the study: Only a handful of new T cells, the authors suggested, are recruited with each seasonal influenza vaccination.

TCRdb passed the RT-PCR reads through MiXCR, listing each CDR3 protein once. The table has about 700,000 distinct CDR3 sequences, more than 15% seen once; the top ten hold around a tenth. Sequences were derived from PBMCs from blood, sampled 12 days after vaccination. This receptor was obtained from a man aged 45-65 years who received an inactivated influenza vaccine.

CDR3 nucleotides: TGTGCCAGCAGACTTTCGGGGGGGCTTCTCTTAGATACGCAGTATTTT. Protein product: CASRLSGGLLLDTQYF. This chain joins TRBV7-2 and TRBJ2-3, with 8 bases identical to TRBD2. From germline, CDR1 is SGHTA and CDR2 FQGNSA. This CDR3 contains 16 residues. V lost 6 bases to trimming and J lost 5 bases; unmatched junction nucleotides: 13.